The rows below give T cell receptor beta chains drawn from one sample of a study of somatic mutations in cytotoxic T cells in rheumatoid arthritis. Sequenced by immunoSEQ multiplex PCR; TCRdb stores in-frame clones only, minus some. Of some 20,000 clones listed, 86% are singletons. Sequencing used CD8+ T cells sorted from blood. These receptors were taken from a woman aged 45-65 years in good health. Each CDR3 is given with its conserved first and last residue. The D gene is left open where the match is weak. Clone size appears in some rows only: once, few, many, or a class for an expanded clone.

>TRBJ1-2|TRBV7-8|-|-
CASSLSPGANYGYTF
TGTGCCAGCAGCTTATCCCCGGGAGCTAACTATGGCTACACCTTC
>TRBJ2-7|TRBV6-1|-|-
CASRGASVYEQYF
TGTGCCAGCAGGGGGGCATCGGTCTACGAGCAGTACTTC
>TRBJ1-1|TRBV27|-|-
CASSQGTGATEAFF
TGTGCCAGCAGCCAAGGCACGGGGGCCACTGAAGCTTTCTTT
>TRBJ2-2|TRBV7-9|TRBD1|few
CASTPRRAGGTGELFF
TGTGCCAGCACCCCCCGACGGGCAGGGGGCACCGGGGAGCTGTTTTTT
>TRBJ2-4|TRBV11-3|TRBD2|-
CASSLAGGLQYF
TGTGCCAGCAGCTTAGCGGGGGGACTTCAGTACTTC
>TRBJ1-3|TRBV7-2|-|-
CASSFLGAGNTIYF
TGTGCCAGCAGCTTTTTGGGGGCTGGAAACACCATATATTTT
>TRBJ2-2|TRBV5-4|TRBD1|-
CASSPQGETGELFF
TGTGCCAGCAGCCCACAGGGGGAGACCGGGGAGCTGTTTTTT
>TRBJ1-2|TRBV4-1|TRBD1|-
CASSQDRGSGGGNYGYTF
TGCGCCAGCAGCCAAGATCGGGGGAGTGGAGGGGGCAACTATGGCTACACCTTC
>TRBJ2-5|TRBV10-1|-|-
CASSDGETQYF
TGCGCCAGCAGTGACGGAGAGACCCAGTACTTC
>TRBJ2-2|TRBV25-1|-|-
CASRHRYTGELFF
TGTGCCAGCAGACACAGGTACACCGGGGAGCTGTTTTTT
>TRBJ2-2|TRBV2|TRBD2|-
CASRAVPGLAGPNTGELFF
TGTGCCAGCAGAGCCGTCCCGGGACTAGCGGGACCGAACACCGGGGAGCTGTTTTTT
>TRBJ1-2|TRBV12-5|-|-
CASGLPLTPGGLLLYGYTF
TGTGCTAGTGGTTTGCCCCTTACCCCGGGGGGGCTCCTACTCTATGGCTACACCTTC
>TRBJ1-1|TRBV7-2|-|-
CASGRQDTEAFF
TGTGCCAGCGGACGACAGGACACTGAAGCTTTCTTT
>TRBJ1-1|TRBV5-1|-|-
CASSSPGSRTEAFF
TGCGCCAGCAGTTCCCCAGGGTCTCGGACTGAAGCTTTCTTT
>TRBJ2-1|TRBV11-2|-|-
CASSLASDEQFF
TGTGCCAGCAGCTTAGCTAGTGATGAGCAGTTCTTC
>TRBJ2-1|TRBV5-6|TRBD2|-
CASTLSGGQNEQFF
TGTGCCAGCACCCTTAGCGGGGGTCAGAATGAGCAGTTCTTC
>TRBJ1-1|TRBV7-8|-|-
CASSLASTGNTEAFF
TGTGCCAGCAGCTTAGCCTCTACAGGGAACACTGAAGCTTTCTTT
>TRBJ1-1|TRBV9|-|-
CASSPPGGWNTEAFF
TGTGCCAGCAGCCCCCCGGGGGGGTGGAACACTGAAGCTTTCTTT
>TRBJ2-1|TRBV4-3|TRBD1|-
CASSQEFGQGDEQFF
TGCGCCAGCAGCCAAGAGTTCGGACAGGGCGATGAGCAGTTCTTC